This T cell receptor (beta chain) was found in a study of cytomegalovirus exposure and HLA in healthy donors. The donors were in the approximately 130-subject validation cohort, distinct from the approximately 700-subject first cohort. Sequencing was performed with immunoSEQ multiplex PCR; in TCRdb, only in-frame clones are kept and a portion is missing. The table lists roughly 260,000 clones, approximately 87% of them singletons. Study results and caveats: Most observed TCR sequences were rare, whereas some public TCRs were detected in many donors. A few of the chains that were CMV-associated were confirmed in vitro to be specific for CMV antigens.

In regard to this clone: Its cognate antigen is unknown.

The receptor was isolated from a man aged 18 to 29 in good health and CMV-seronegative. The sample taken for sequencing was PBMCs.

The CDR3 loop reads CASRQDSEETQYF. The CDR3 region has the DNA TGTGCCAGCAGACAGGACAGCGAAGAGACCCAGTACTTC. The rearrangement uses TRBV27 and TRBJ2-5, with D possibly being TRBD1 (6 bases). V gave up 6 bases and J gave up 3 bases, with 11 bases separating them. This CDR3 has 13 residues. The V gene's germline CDR1 is MNHEY and CDR2 SMNVEV (reference sequence).